One sample yielded the 24 T cell receptor beta chains listed below, sequenced in a study of T-cell memory formation after mild COVID-19. A single record per CDR3 protein comes from TCRdb applying MiXCR to the 5' RACE reads. The data hold about 560,000 distinct CDR3 sequences, with 17% observed a single time. Sequencing was carried out using PBMCs or a T cell subset sorted from them (not recorded which). The receptors originated from an adult woman who had mild COVID-19 (a few samples of this study predate the infection). Cell type and time point are not known.

V and J are TRBV10-3 and TRBJ1-6; TRBD1 matches at 9 bases. Germline CDR1 is ENHRY and CDR2 is SYGVKD. The CDR3 has 14 amino acids. With V trimmed by 2 bases and J by 8 bases, 1 base remained unmatched. The CDR3 DNA reads as TGTGCCATCAGTGAGCGACAGGGGGATTCACCCCTCCACTTT. Amino acids: CAISERQGDSPLHF.

The rearrangement links TRBV5-1 to TRBJ2-7; D ambiguous. The CDR3 runs to 14 residues. Germline CDR1 is SGHRS and CDR2 is YFSETQ. The V end lost 5 bases, the J end lost 3 bases, and 15 bases lay between the germline ends. In nucleotides, the CDR3 is TGCGCCAGCAGATTAGCCTCCTTGAGCTACGAGCAGTACTTC. This sequence encodes CASRLASLSYEQYF.

This clonotype was seen only a few times. The J gene is TRBJ2-7, the V gene TRBV5-1; 7 bases fit TRBD2. Germline CDR1 and CDR2: SGHRS and YFSETQ. The CDR3 spans 15 residues. With V trimmed by 5 bases and J by 2 bases, 10 bases remained unmatched. CDR3 DNA: TGCGCCAGCAGTCTGGCAAGCGGGATTACCTACGAGCAGTACTTC. Its protein product is CASSLASGITYEQYF.

This clonotype was found a few times. The CDR3 DNA reads TGTGCCAGCAGCTTGGTCTGGGGGACCTACGAGCAGTACTTC. Translation gives CASSLVWGTYEQYF. The rearrangement joins TRBV5-6 to TRBJ2-7, with D tentatively TRBD1 or TRBD2 (5 bases each). Trimming shortened V by 0 bases and J by 2 bases, and 9 bases separated the two germline ends. Germline V gene lookup returns CDR1 SGHDT and CDR2 YYEEEE. The CDR3 sequence is 14 residues long.

This clonotype came up a few times. V usage is TRBV30 and J usage is TRBJ1-2; D unclear. Germline CDR1 reads GTSNPN; CDR2 reads SVGIG (reference sequence). The CDR3 is made up of 11 amino acids. V was pared by 1 base and J by 8 bases, with 8 bases between. CDR3 in amino acids: CAWSASGGYTF. The CDR3 coding sequence is TGTGCCTGGAGTGCCTCGGGGGGCTACACCTTC.

This sequence joins TRBV5-1 and TRBJ2-4, with 7 bases lining up with TRBD1. This CDR3 has 13 amino acids. CDR1 SGHRS and CDR2 YFSETQ come from the germline V gene. Trimming took 4 bases from V and 5 from J; bases not matched to a gene: 3. CDR3 loop: CASSITGENIQYF. The CDR3 region has the DNA TGCGCCAGCAGCATAACAGGGGAAAACATTCAGTACTTC.

V usage is TRBV5-1 and J usage is TRBJ2-1, with D possibly matching TRBD2 (6 bases). Germline lookup yields CDR1 SGHRS and CDR2 YFSETQ. This CDR3 region has 15 residues. Trimming stripped 3 bases from V and 6 bases from J, with 16 bases between. CDR3 protein: CASSYRDSSLNEQFF. The DNA for the CDR3 is TGCGCCAGCAGCTACCGGGACTCCAGTCTCAATGAGCAGTTCTTC.

In its sample, this clonotype was seen a few times. The rearrangement links TRBV5-1 to TRBJ1-4; 9 positions agree with TRBD1. This CDR3 has 16 residues. The junction had 11 bases not matched to a gene; V was cut back by 4 bases and J by 7 bases. CDR1 and CDR2 from the germline V gene are SGHRS and YFSETQ. The CDR3 coding sequence is TGCGCCAGCAGCCGCGGACAGGGGAGGAGGATTGAAAAACTGTTTTTT. Residues: CASSRGQGRRIEKLFF.

The chain carries TRBV7-2 and TRBJ2-6; D is possibly TRBD1 or TRBD2 (6 bases each). Germline values: CDR1 SGHTA, CDR2 FQGNSA. The V and J ends lost 5 bases and 0 bases respectively, with 11 bases between them. This CDR3 comprises 16 residues. CDR3 in DNA: TGTGCCAGCAGCATCGGGGGCTCCTCTGGGGCCAACGTCCTGACTTTC. It yields the protein CASSIGGSSGANVLTF. Supplemented by reference TRBV7-2 and TRBJ2-6, the full variable domain reads GAGVSQSPSNKVTEKGKDVELRCDPISGHTALYWYRQSLGQGLEFLIYFQGNSAPDKSGLPSDRFSAERTGGSVSTLTIQRTQQEDSAVYLCASSIGGSSGANVLTFGAGSRLTVL.

This chain uses TRBV5-6 with TRBJ2-7; D not resolved. There are 14 residues in the CDR3. CDR1 and CDR2 from the germline V gene are SGHDT and YYEEEE. V was cut by 3 bases and J by 2 bases, with 12 bases left in between. In DNA form, the CDR3 reads TGTGCCAGCAGCTGGGGTGATGGTGCCTACGAGCAGTACTTC. Amino acid sequence: CASSWGDGAYEQYF.

This clonotype was detected only a few times. The chain recombines TRBV21-1 with TRBJ2-2; TRBD2, the table's D call, lacks a check against the DNA. TRBV21-1 is described as a pseudogene. This CDR3 is 18 amino acids long. The CDR3 region is CASSLGRTSGSYTGELFF. DNA of the CDR3: TGTGCCAGCAGCCTTGGAAGGACTAGCGGGAGTTACACCGGGGAGCTGTTTTTT.

V is TRBV7-9 and J is TRBJ1-2, with TRBD1 matching 7 bases. Per the germline V gene, CDR1 is SEHNR and CDR2 is FQNEAQ (reference sequence). J gave up 8 bases and V 4 bases, and 7 bases lay outside the gene matches. The CDR3 totals 13 residues. This CDR3 reads CASSSTGRRGYTF. CDR3 nucleotide sequence: TGTGCCAGCAGCTCGACAGGGAGGAGAGGCTACACCTTC.

This clonotype showed up many times. This chain uses TRBV7-2 with TRBJ2-4; TRBD2 matches 12 bases. With 4 bases clipped from V and 7 bases from J, the junction kept 8 bases outside the gene matches. This CDR3 contains 16 residues. Germline CDR1 and CDR2: SGHTA and FQGNSA. The CDR3 is CASSSSGGGSLNIQYF. For the CDR3, the DNA is TGTGCCAGCAGCTCTAGCGGGGGGGGTTCGCTCAACATTCAGTACTTC.

A few counts support this clonotype. This sequence joins TRBV27 and TRBJ2-2; D remains unclear. The V end was cut by 3 bases, the J end by 3 bases, with 11 bases between. This CDR3 is built from 15 residues. Per germline, CDR1 MNHEY and CDR2 SMNVEV (reference sequence). The CDR3 reads CASSFGTSDTGELFF. CDR3 sequence (DNA): TGTGCCAGCAGTTTTGGCACGAGTGACACCGGGGAGCTGTTTTTT.

This chain connects TRBV6-1 to TRBJ2-7; D is unresolved. This CDR3 is 15 amino acids long. The germline V gene has CDR1 MNHNS and CDR2 SASEGT. The V end was cut by 0 bases, the J end by 3 bases, with 12 bases between. The CDR3 bases are TGTGCCAGCAGTGAAGCGCGCAGATTACTCTACGAGCAGTACTTC. As protein: CASSEARRLLYEQYF.

This clonotype was seen repeatedly, ten times or more. The rearrangement joins TRBV7-9 to TRBJ2-3, with D perhaps TRBD1 (6 bases). V was clipped by 2 bases and J by 3 bases, with 9 bases between them. This CDR3 contains 14 residues. The germline CDR1 and CDR2 sequences are SEHNR and FQNEAQ (reference sequence). DNA for the CDR3: TGTGCCAGCAGCTTAAGTACAGGGACAGATACGCAGTATTTT. The encoded protein is CASSLSTGTDTQYF.

This clonotype was detected ten times or more. CDR3 DNA: TGTGCCAGCTGGCAGGCGCTGTCCACTGAAGCTTTCTTT. Amino acids: CASWQALSTEAFF. The V and J genes are TRBV6-1 and TRBJ1-1, with D unclear. The germline V gene has CDR1 MNHNS and CDR2 SASEGT. The CDR3 spans 13 residues. Trimming removed 8 bases at V and 4 bases at J, with 14 bases between.

There are many counts of this clonotype. The chain is built from TRBV12-3 or TRBV12-4 and TRBJ2-4; tentatively, D is TRBD1 or TRBD2 (5 bases each). The length of the CDR3 is 13 residues. The ends were cut back, 8 bases at V and 5 bases at J, with 13 bases in the middle. CDR3 nucleotides: TGTGCCAGCGGACCCGGGGACGAAAACATTCAGTACTTC. Translating gives CASGPGDENIQYF.

This chain uses TRBV5-1 with TRBJ1-4; D not certain. Trimming removed 3 bases at V and 4 bases at J, with 7 bases between. There are 13 residues in the CDR3. Germline V gene lookup returns CDR1 SGHRS and CDR2 YFSETQ. CDR3 nucleotides: TGCGCCAGCAGCTCCACGATTAATGAAAAACTGTTTTTT. Protein sequence: CASSSTINEKLFF.

DNA of the CDR3: TGCAGTGCTACAGGGGTTGAAGCTTTCTTT. Translation: CSATGVEAFF. The chain uses TRBV20-1 and TRBJ1-1; perhaps TRBD1 as D (6 bases). This CDR3 is built from 10 residues. V was clipped by 4 bases and J by 7 bases, with 7 bases between them. The germline V gene has CDR1 DFQATT and CDR2 SNEGSKA (reference sequence).

A few counts support this clonotype. The rearrangement joins TRBV7-2 to TRBJ2-3, with 8 bases identical to TRBD2. V shed 7 bases and J 3 bases; nucleotides not matched to a gene: 9. Germline V gives CDR1 SGHTA, CDR2 FQGNSA. This CDR3 spans 15 amino acids. CDR3 loop: CASTIAGIGTDTQYF. In nucleotides, the CDR3 is TGTGCCAGCACCATAGCGGGAATCGGGACAGATACGCAGTATTTT.

There are a few counts of this clonotype. The gene calls are TRBV7-8 and TRBJ1-4, with 7 bases fitting TRBD1. The length of the CDR3 is 15 residues. The junction had 6 bases not matched to a gene; V was cut back by 5 bases and J by 3 bases. Germline V gene sequence: CDR1 SGHVS, CDR2 FQNEAQ. CDR3: CASSPRTGANEKLFF. The CDR3 DNA is TGTGCCAGCAGCCCGCGGACAGGTGCTAATGAAAAACTGTTTTTT.

V is TRBV5-5 and J is TRBJ2-2, with D possibly being TRBD1 (5 bases). V lost 1 base to trimming and J lost 6 bases, with 13 bases between them. The CDR3 totals 15 residues. The V gene's germline CDR1 is SGHKS and CDR2 YYEKEE (reference sequence). CDR3 sequence: CASSLQGKLAGELFF. The CDR3 DNA is TGTGCCAGCAGCTTGCAGGGAAAGTTGGCCGGGGAGCTGTTTTTT. Together with reference TRBV5-5 and TRBJ2-2, the CDR3 gives the full variable domain: DAGVTQSPTHLIKTRGQQVTLRCSPISGHKSVSWYQQVLGQGPQFIFQYYEKEERGRGNFPDRFSARQFPNYSSELNVNALLLGDSALYLCASSLQGKLAGELFFGEGSRLTVL.

The V and J genes are TRBV5-1 and TRBJ1-3; TRBD1 might be the D (5 bases). This CDR3 spans 17 amino acids. The V gene lost 9 bases and the J gene lost 0 bases, with 22 bases spanning the gap. Germline V CDR1 and CDR2: SGHRS, YFSETQ. CDR3 amino acids: CATRISPDTHSGNTIYF. The CDR3 DNA reads as TGCGCCACCCGGATTTCCCCGGACACTCACTCTGGAAACACCATATATTTT.